The 8 T cell receptor beta chains below come from one sample, sequenced in a study of blood T cell repertoires in COVID-19. Clones were sequenced by immunoSEQ multiplex PCR, and TCRdb holds only the in-frame ones, with some missing. The sample holds approximately 300,000 clones, approximately 89% seen once. The specimen was PBMCs or T cells enriched from blood (not recorded which). These receptors were obtained from a young woman who had recovered from COVID-19.

J is TRBJ1-1 and V is TRBV19; D gene unclear. CDR1 LNHDA and CDR2 SQIVND come from the germline V gene (reference sequence). The CDR3 is made up of 15 amino acids. Trimming stripped 3 bases from V and 2 bases from J, with 13 bases between. The chain's CDR3 is CASSITSQLNTEAFF. In DNA form, the CDR3 reads TGTGCCAGTAGTATTACGTCACAGCTAAACACTGAAGCTTTCTTT.

This chain uses TRBV6-2 or TRBV6-3 with TRBJ2-7, with 9 bases aligning to TRBD2. Trimming took 6 bases from V and 2 from J; bases not matched to a gene: 8. Germline V gene lookup returns CDR1 MNHEY and CDR2 SVGEGT. CDR3 length: 15 residues. The CDR3 sequence: CASSPWREGPYEQYF. The CDR3 nucleotides read TGTGCCAGCAGCCCTTGGCGGGAGGGCCCCTACGAGCAGTACTTC.

The V gene is TRBV27, the J gene TRBJ1-2; 10 nucleotides align to TRBD1. CDR3 length: 19 amino acids. From germline, CDR1 is MNHEY and CDR2 SMNVEV (reference sequence). With 6 bases clipped from V and 0 bases from J, the junction kept 16 bases outside the gene matches. The CDR3 bases are TGTGCCAGCAGATCGACGCCCCGGGACAGGGGCCCAACTAACTATGGCTACACCTTC. It is translated as CASRSTPRDRGPTNYGYTF.

V is TRBV7-9 and J is TRBJ2-5; 9 bases are shared with TRBD2. The CDR3 contains 15 residues. Germline V lookup: CDR1 SEHNR, CDR2 FQNEAQ (reference sequence). The V segment lost 5 bases and the J segment 5 bases; nucleotides outside the gene matches: 9. The CDR3 bases are TGTGCCAGCAGCAAAACTAGCGGGCCGGGGGAGACCCAGTACTTC. It encodes CASSKTSGPGETQYF.

The chain recombines TRBV5-4 with TRBJ2-2, with 7 bases lining up with TRBD1. The V and J ends lost 4 bases and 4 bases, in that order; junction bases with no gene match: 7. This CDR3 is 15 amino acids long. The V gene's germline CDR1 is SGHNT and CDR2 YYREEE (reference sequence). The CDR3 region is CASSPQGTGTGELFF. The CDR3 coding sequence is TGTGCCAGCAGCCCACAGGGGACGGGCACCGGGGAGCTGTTTTTT.

V is TRBV11-2 and J is TRBJ2-1; 9 bases line up with TRBD1. Trimming cost V 1 base and J 2 bases; bases outside gene matches: 3. The length of the CDR3 is 16 residues. Germline lookup yields CDR1 SGHAT and CDR2 FQNNGV. The DNA for the CDR3 is TGTGCCAGCAGCTTAGGGGGACAGGGACCCTACAATGAGCAGTTCTTC. Amino acid sequence: CASSLGGQGPYNEQFF.

The CDR3 loop reads CASSTGTVLLTDTQYF. The DNA of the CDR3 is TGCGCCAGCAGCACCGGGACAGTCCTTCTCACAGATACGCAGTATTTT. The chain combines TRBV10-1 with TRBJ2-3; TRBD1 matches 7 bases. Germline V gene sequence: CDR1 WNHNN, CDR2 SYGVQD (reference sequence). The V and J ends lost 6 bases and 2 bases, in that order; junction bases with no gene match: 11. CDR3 length: 16 residues.

The V and J genes are TRBV11-2 and TRBJ2-1; 9 nucleotides align to TRBD2. Germline assignment: CDR1 SGHAT and CDR2 FQNNGV. The V segment lost 5 bases and the J segment 7 bases; nucleotides outside the gene matches: 15. This CDR3 spans 17 amino acids. The CDR3, as DNA: TGTGCCAGCAGCCATGGGCGCGGGAGGGCCATGGGGAATGAGCAGTTCTTC. Translated: CASSHGRGRAMGNEQFF.